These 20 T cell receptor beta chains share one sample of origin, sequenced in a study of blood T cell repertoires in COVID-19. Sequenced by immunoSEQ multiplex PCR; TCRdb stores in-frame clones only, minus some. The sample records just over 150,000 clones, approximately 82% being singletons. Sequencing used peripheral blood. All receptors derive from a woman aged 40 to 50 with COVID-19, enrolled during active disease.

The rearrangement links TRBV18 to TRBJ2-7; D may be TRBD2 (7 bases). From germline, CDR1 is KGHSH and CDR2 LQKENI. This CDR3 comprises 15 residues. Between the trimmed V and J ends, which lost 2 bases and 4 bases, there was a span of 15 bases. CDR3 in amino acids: CASSPFDGGLYEQYF. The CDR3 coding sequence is TGTGCCAGCTCACCATTCGACGGGGGGCTATACGAGCAGTACTTC.

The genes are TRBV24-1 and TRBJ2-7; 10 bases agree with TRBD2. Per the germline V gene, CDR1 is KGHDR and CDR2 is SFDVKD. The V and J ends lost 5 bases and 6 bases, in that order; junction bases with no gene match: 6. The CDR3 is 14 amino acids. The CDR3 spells CATSASSGSGEQYF. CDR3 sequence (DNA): TGTGCCACCAGTGCGTCTAGCGGGAGTGGCGAGCAGTACTTC.

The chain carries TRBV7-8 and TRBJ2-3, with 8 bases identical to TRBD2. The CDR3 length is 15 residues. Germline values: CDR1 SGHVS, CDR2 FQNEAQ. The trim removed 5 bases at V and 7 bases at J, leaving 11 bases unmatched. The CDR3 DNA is TGTGCCAGCAGCCCCCCTGGACGGGAGGGGAATACGCAGTATTTT. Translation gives CASSPPGREGNTQYF.

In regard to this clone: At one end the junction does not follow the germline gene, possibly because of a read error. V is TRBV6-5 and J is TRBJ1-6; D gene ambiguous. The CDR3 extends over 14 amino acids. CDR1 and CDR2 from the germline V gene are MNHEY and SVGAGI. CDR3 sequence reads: CASSYGPYNSPLHF. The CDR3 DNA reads TGTGCCAGCAGTTACGGGCCCTACAATTCACCCCTCCACTTT.

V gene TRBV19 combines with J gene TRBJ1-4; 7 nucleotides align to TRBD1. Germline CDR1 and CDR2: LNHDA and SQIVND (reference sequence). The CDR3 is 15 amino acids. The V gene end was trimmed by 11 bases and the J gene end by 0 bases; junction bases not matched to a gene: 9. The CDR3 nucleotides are TGTGCCTCGGGACAGAGTGGACCAACTAATGAAAAACTGTTTTTT. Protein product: CASGQSGPTNEKLFF.

CDR3 amino acids: CASSTLGRSEGYTF. As DNA, the CDR3 is TGTGCCAGCAGCACCCTGGGGCGCTCGGAAGGCTACACCTTC. This chain connects TRBV9 to TRBJ1-2, with TRBD1 as a possible D gene (5 bases). The CDR3 extends over 14 amino acids. Per germline, CDR1 SGDLS and CDR2 YYNGEE. V lost 4 bases and J 8 bases, leaving 18 bases between the germline ends.

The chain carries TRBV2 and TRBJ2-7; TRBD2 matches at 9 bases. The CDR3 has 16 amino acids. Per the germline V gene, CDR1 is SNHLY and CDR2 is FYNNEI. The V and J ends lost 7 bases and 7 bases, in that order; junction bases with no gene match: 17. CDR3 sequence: CASNVKAALAGWEQYF. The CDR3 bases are TGTGCCAGCAATGTTAAGGCGGCTCTAGCGGGGTGGGAGCAGTACTTC.

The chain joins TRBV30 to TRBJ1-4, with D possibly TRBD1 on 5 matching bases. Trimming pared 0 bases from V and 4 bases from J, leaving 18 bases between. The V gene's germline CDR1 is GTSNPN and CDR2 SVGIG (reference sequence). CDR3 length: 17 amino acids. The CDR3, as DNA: TGTGCCTGGAGTGTACTATCTGACACAGGCCTTAATGAAAAACTGTTTTTT. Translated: CAWSVLSDTGLNEKLFF. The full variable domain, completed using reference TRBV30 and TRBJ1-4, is SQTIHQWPATLVQPVGSPLSLECTVEGTSNPNLYWYRQAAGRGLQLLFYSVGIGQISSEVPQNLSASRPQDRQFILSSKKLLLSDSGFYLCAWSVLSDTGLNEKLFFGSGTQLSVL.

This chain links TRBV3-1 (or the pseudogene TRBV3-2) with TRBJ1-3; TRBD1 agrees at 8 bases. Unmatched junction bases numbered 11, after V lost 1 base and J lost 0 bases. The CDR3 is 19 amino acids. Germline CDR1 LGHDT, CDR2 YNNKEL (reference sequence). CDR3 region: CASSQGRAGGSASGNTIYF. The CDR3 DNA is TGTGCCAGCAGCCAAGGACGGGCAGGGGGCTCGGCCTCTGGAAACACCATATATTTT.

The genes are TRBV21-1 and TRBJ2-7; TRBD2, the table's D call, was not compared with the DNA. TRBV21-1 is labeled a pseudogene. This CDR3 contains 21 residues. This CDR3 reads CASSNSPSRPGPTRGSYEQYV. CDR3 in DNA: TGTGCCAGCAGCAACTCCCCCTCCCGGCCAGGACCAACCCGGGGGTCCTACGAGCAGTACGTC.

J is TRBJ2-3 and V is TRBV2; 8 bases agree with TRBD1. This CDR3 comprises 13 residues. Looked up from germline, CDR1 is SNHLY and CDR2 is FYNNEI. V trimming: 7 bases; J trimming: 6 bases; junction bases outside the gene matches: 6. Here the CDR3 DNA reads TGTGCCAGCAAGGACAGGGTCGATGATACGCAGTATTTT. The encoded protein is CASKDRVDDTQYF. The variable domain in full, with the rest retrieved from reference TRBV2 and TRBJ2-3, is EPEVTQTPSHQVTQMGQEVILRCVPISNHLYFYWYRQILGQKVEFLVSFYNNEISEKSEIFDDQFSVERPDGSNFTLKIRSTKLEDSAMYFCASKDRVDDTQYFGPGTRLTVL.

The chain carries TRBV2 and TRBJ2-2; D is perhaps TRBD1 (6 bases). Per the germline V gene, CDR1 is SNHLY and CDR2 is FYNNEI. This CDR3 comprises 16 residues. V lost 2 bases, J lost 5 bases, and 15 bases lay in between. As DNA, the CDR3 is TGTGCCAGCAGTGAAACAGGGATAGGGATTACCGGGGAGCTGTTTTTT. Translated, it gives CASSETGIGITGELFF.

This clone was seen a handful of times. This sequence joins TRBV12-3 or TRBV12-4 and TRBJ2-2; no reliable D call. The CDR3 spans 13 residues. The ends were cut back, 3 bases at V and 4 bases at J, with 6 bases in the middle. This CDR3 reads CASSLQATGELFF. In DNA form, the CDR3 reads TGTGCCAGCAGTTTGCAGGCCACCGGGGAGCTGTTTTTT.

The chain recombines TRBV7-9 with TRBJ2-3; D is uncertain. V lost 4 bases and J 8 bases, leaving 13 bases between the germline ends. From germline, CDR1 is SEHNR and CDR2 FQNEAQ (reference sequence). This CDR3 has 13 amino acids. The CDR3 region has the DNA TGTGCCAGCAGCTCCCCCGAGTTTCTTACGCAGTATTTT. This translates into CASSSPEFLTQYF.

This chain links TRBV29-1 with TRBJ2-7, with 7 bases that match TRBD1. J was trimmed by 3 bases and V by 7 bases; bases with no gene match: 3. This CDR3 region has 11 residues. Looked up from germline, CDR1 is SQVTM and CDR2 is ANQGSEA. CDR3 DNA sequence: TGCAGCGCCGGGACAGACTACGAGCAGTACTTC. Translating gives CSAGTDYEQYF.

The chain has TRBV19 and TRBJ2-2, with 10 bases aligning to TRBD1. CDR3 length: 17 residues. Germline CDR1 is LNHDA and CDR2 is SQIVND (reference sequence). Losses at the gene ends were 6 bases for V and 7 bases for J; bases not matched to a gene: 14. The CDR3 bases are TGTGCCAGTAGGATGTGGGGACAGGGGCACGCCGTCGGGGAGCTGTTTTTT. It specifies CASRMWGQGHAVGELFF.

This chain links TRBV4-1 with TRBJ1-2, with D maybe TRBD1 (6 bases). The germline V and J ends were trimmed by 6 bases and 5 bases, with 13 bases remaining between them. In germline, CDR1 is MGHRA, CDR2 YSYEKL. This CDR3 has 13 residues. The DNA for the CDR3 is TGCGCCAGCAGAAATACAGGGAGTTATGGCTACACCTTC. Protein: CASRNTGSYGYTF.

CDR3 protein: CASTNRDSGNTIYF. CDR3 sequence (DNA): TGTGCCAGCACCAACCGGGACTCTGGAAACACCATATATTTT. The rearrangement links TRBV6-1 to TRBJ1-3; D not resolved. The CDR3 spans 14 residues. CDR1 and CDR2 (germline): MNHNS, SASEGT. The ends were cut back, 7 bases at V and 0 bases at J, with 10 bases in the middle.

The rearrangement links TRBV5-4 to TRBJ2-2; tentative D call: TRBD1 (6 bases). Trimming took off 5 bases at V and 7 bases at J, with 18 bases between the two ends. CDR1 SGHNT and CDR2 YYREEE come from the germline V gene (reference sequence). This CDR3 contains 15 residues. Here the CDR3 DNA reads TGTGCCAGCAGACCGAGACATACAGGGAACGGGGAGCTGTTTTTT. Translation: CASRPRHTGNGELFF.

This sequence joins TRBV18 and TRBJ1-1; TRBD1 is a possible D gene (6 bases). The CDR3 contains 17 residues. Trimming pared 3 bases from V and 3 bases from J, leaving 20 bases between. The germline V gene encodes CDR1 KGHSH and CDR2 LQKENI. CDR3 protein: CASSPDTGTFRDTEAFF. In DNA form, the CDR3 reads TGTGCCAGCTCACCGGACACAGGGACGTTTAGGGACACTGAAGCTTTCTTT.